The 19 T cell receptor beta chains reported below all come from one sample, sequenced in a study of radiation and T cells in renal cell carcinoma. Repertoires were generated with immunoSEQ multiplex PCR, while TCRdb's copy carries only in-frame clones and drops some. The sample lists tens of thousands of clones, roughly 72% seen once, with approximately 7% in the top ten. Time point given: blood 2 weeks post-SBRT. The sample's treatment: 15 Gy SBRT to primary tumor, nephrectomy 4 weeks later. The sample here was blood, taken from a patient whose treatment included radiotherapy and nephrectomy. The receptors were gathered from a man between 60 and 75 years old with renal cell carcinoma.

The genes are TRBV7-2 and TRBJ1-2, with D possibly being TRBD1 (5 bases). Germline V gives CDR1 SGHTA, CDR2 FQGNSA. This CDR3 has 12 residues. V was cut by 2 bases and J by 4 bases, with 5 bases left in between. The CDR3 DNA follows: TGTGCCAGCAGCTTAAGGGGCTATGGCTACACCTTC. This sequence encodes CASSLRGYGYTF. Variable domain in full (rest from reference TRBV7-2 and TRBJ1-2): GAGVSQSPSNKVTEKGKDVELRCDPISGHTALYWYRQSLGQGLEFLIYFQGNSAPDKSGLPSDRFSAERTGGSVSTLTIQRTQQEDSAVYLCASSLRGYGYTFGSGTRLTVV.

The chain carries TRBV10-3 and TRBJ1-3; D unclear. Germline values: CDR1 ENHRY, CDR2 SYGVKD. V shed 4 bases and J shed 0 bases, with 7 bases lying between them. The CDR3 loop spans 14 amino acids. This CDR3 is CAISGQDSGNTIYF. As DNA, the CDR3 is TGTGCCATCAGTGGGCAGGACTCTGGAAACACCATATATTTT.

This chain links TRBV7-3 with TRBJ2-3; D is uncertain. Trimming stripped 2 bases from V and 0 bases from J, with 9 bases between. The CDR3 is 15 residues long. Germline CDR1 is SGHTA and CDR2 is FQGTGA. CDR3: CASSLRGSSTDTQYF. The DNA of the CDR3 is TGTGCCAGCAGCTTACGCGGATCTAGCACAGATACGCAGTATTTT.

V usage is TRBV25-1 and J usage is TRBJ2-7; no definite D call. V was shortened by 3 bases and J by 0 bases, with 12 bases between the two germline ends. This CDR3 is built from 15 residues. Per the germline V gene, CDR1 is MGHDK and CDR2 is SYGVNS. CDR3 sequence: CASSDTRLSSYEQYF. The CDR3 bases are TGTGCCAGCAGTGATACCCGACTGAGCTCCTACGAGCAGTACTTC.

The chain combines TRBV27 with TRBJ2-7; TRBD1 is a possible D gene (5 bases). V gave up 8 bases and J gave up 7 bases, with 27 bases separating them. Germline loops: CDR1 MNHEY, CDR2 SMNVEV (reference sequence). The CDR3 extends over 16 amino acids. The CDR3 bases are TGTGCCAGCGGCCTCACAACAGGCCCCCCCCCTTGGGAGCAGTACTTC. It is translated as CASGLTTGPPPWEQYF.

This clone was observed a single time. CDR3 sequence reads: CASSQGGAVYNEQFF. The CDR3 bases are TGTGCCAGCAGTCAAGGGGGGGCCGTCTACAATGAGCAGTTCTTC. This chain connects TRBV6-4 to TRBJ2-1, with a weak D call TRBD2 (7 bases). The CDR3 has 15 residues. Trimming took 5 bases from V and 3 from J, leaving 14 bases between them. Germline V gives CDR1 MRHNA, CDR2 SNTAGT.

The V call is TRBV5-1, the J call TRBJ1-3; unclear D gene. V shed 4 bases and J shed 0 bases, with 11 bases lying between them. CDR1 is SGHRS, CDR2 YFSETQ, per germline. This CDR3 is built from 15 residues. The CDR3 region is CASSPGETSGNTIYF. For the CDR3, the DNA is TGCGCCAGCAGCCCTGGCGAGACCTCTGGAAACACCATATATTTT.

This clone has a single count. The DNA for the CDR3 is TGTGCCAGCAGCATGACAGGGGGTGGGACAGATACGCAGTATTTT. Translating gives CASSMTGGGTDTQYF. The rearrangement links TRBV11-1 to TRBJ2-3, with TRBD1 identical over 9 bases. Per germline, CDR1 SGHAT and CDR2 FQDESV (reference sequence). The CDR3 contains 15 residues. After removal of 5 bases from V and 3 bases from J, the junction contained 6 bases not matched to a gene. Based on the CDR3 plus reference TRBV11-1 and TRBJ2-3, the full variable domain is EAEVAQSPRYKITEKSQAVAFWCDPISGHATLYWYRQILGQGPELLVQFQDESVVDDSQLPKDRFSAERLKGVDSTLKIQPAELGDSAMYLCASSMTGGGTDTQYFGPGTRLTVL.

The chain joins TRBV30 to TRBJ2-3, with 11 bases lining up with TRBD2. From germline, CDR1 is GTSNPN and CDR2 SVGIG (reference sequence). This CDR3 spans 16 amino acids. Trimming took 2 bases from V and 4 from J; bases not matched to a gene: 8. CDR3 residues: CAWSTQLAGVPDTQYF. The CDR3 DNA reads as TGTGCCTGGAGTACCCAACTAGCGGGAGTTCCAGATACGCAGTATTTT.

The chain joins TRBV10-1 to TRBJ2-2; the D is unclear. From germline, CDR1 is WNHNN and CDR2 SYGVQD (reference sequence). The ends were cut back, 4 bases at V and 1 base at J, with 4 bases in the middle. This CDR3 has 13 residues. CDR3 sequence reads: CASSAMNTGELFF. The CDR3 region has the DNA TGCGCCAGCAGTGCCATGAACACCGGGGAGCTGTTTTTT.

The rearrangement joins TRBV5-1 to TRBJ2-1; D is possibly TRBD2 (6 bases). From germline, CDR1 is SGHRS and CDR2 YFSETQ. CDR3 length equals 12 residues. V was pared by 4 bases and J by 7 bases, with 9 bases between. The CDR3 is CASSGTGNEQFF. Written as DNA, the CDR3 is TGCGCCAGCAGCGGGACTGGTAATGAGCAGTTCTTC.

The rearrangement links TRBV7-9 to TRBJ2-7; D unclear. Germline V gene data show CDR1 as SEHNR and CDR2 as FQNEAQ (reference sequence). V gave up 6 bases and J gave up 1 base, with 10 bases separating them. The CDR3 is made up of 13 amino acids. The CDR3 DNA is TGTGCCAGCAGAGGCGATTCGTCCTACGAGCAGTACGTC. This encodes CASRGDSSYEQYV.

This chain joins TRBV19 and TRBJ2-2, with 7 bases lining up with TRBD1. Germline CDR1 is LNHDA and CDR2 is SQIVND (reference sequence). The CDR3 contains 13 residues. V shed 9 bases, J shed 0 bases, and the junction held 1 base outside the gene matches. The DNA for the CDR3 is TGTGCCAGCGGGACAGCGAACACCGGGGAGCTGTTTTTT. Translation: CASGTANTGELFF.

This chain joins TRBV7-8 and TRBJ1-2, with D possibly TRBD1 on 5 matching bases. CDR1 is SGHVS and CDR2 is FQNEAQ in the germline V gene. The CDR3 extends over 13 amino acids. V was shortened by 5 bases and J by 6 bases, with 13 bases between the two germline ends. The CDR3 region has the DNA TGTGCCAGCAGCCCCCCCGGGACGCATGGCTACACCTTC. This encodes CASSPPGTHGYTF.

The chain uses TRBV27 and TRBJ2-1; D call uncertain. CDR1 and CDR2 (germline): MNHEY, SMNVEV (reference sequence). With 4 bases removed from V and 8 bases from J, the gap between germline ends came to 9 bases. The CDR3 has 12 amino acids. CDR3 sequence reads: CASSSQMDEQFF. In DNA, the CDR3 is TGTGCCAGCAGTTCACAGATGGATGAGCAGTTCTTC.

V and J are TRBV9 and TRBJ2-2; 8 nucleotides align to TRBD2. CDR1 is SGDLS and CDR2 is YYNGEE in the germline V gene. Trimming at V came to 4 bases and at J to 4 bases, leaving 9 bases not matched to a gene. This CDR3 has 16 residues. Here the CDR3 DNA reads TGTGCCAGCAGCCCGAGGACTAGCCCGCTCACCGGGGAGCTGTTTTTT. This codes for CASSPRTSPLTGELFF.

The chain joins TRBV7-9 to TRBJ1-2; D is uncertain. Germline CDR1 is SEHNR and CDR2 is FQNEAQ (reference sequence). The CDR3 runs 13 residues. V was pared by 3 bases and J by 3 bases, with 8 bases between. CDR3 in amino acids: CASSFWTDYGYTF. CDR3 in DNA: TGTGCCAGCAGCTTCTGGACGGACTATGGCTACACCTTC.

The chain is built from TRBV7-2 and TRBJ1-4; D is undetermined. Trimming removed 2 bases from V and 5 bases from J, with 6 bases in between. This CDR3 spans 13 amino acids. Germline assignment: CDR1 SGHTA and CDR2 FQGNSA. DNA for the CDR3: TGTGCCAGCAGCTTAATTGGGAATGAAAAACTGTTTTTT. It codes for CASSLIGNEKLFF.

This CDR3 is CASSSRGPYTEAFF. The CDR3 bases are TGTGCCAGCAGTTCAAGGGGGCCGTACACTGAAGCTTTCTTT. The rearrangement joins TRBV27 to TRBJ1-1; 7 bases agree with TRBD1. CDR3 length equals 14 residues. V shed 4 bases, J shed 3 bases, and the junction held 5 bases outside the gene matches. Per the germline V gene, CDR1 is MNHEY and CDR2 is SMNVEV (reference sequence).